One sample yielded the 10 T cell receptor beta chains listed below, sequenced in a study of shared clonotypes between healthy human individuals. TCRdb keeps only in-frame clones here, not all; method: immunoSEQ multiplex PCR. The sample shows approximately 2.4 million clones, 90% to 96% of them seen only once. Material for sequencing was naive CD4+ T cells sorted from blood. Subset of the sample: CD45RA+ positively selected. These receptors all stem from a man aged 18 to 29 in good health.

Only one count was recorded for this clone. The CDR3 is CASSQDGPNWDYEQYF. The CDR3 DNA is TGTGCCAGCAGCCAAGACGGACCGAACTGGGACTACGAGCAGTACTTC. This chain connects TRBV7-2 to TRBJ2-7; D is ambiguous. In germline, CDR1 is SGHTA, CDR2 FQGNSA. The CDR3 covers 16 residues. V was cut by 5 bases and J by 3 bases, with 20 bases left in between.

V usage is TRBV7-6 and J usage is TRBJ2-5; D gene ambiguous. In germline, CDR1 is SGHVS, CDR2 FNYEAQ. Trimming removed 0 bases at V and 0 bases at J, with 2 bases between. This CDR3 region has 13 residues. The CDR3: CASSLAYQETQYF. In DNA form, the CDR3 reads TGTGCCAGCAGCTTAGCGTACCAAGAGACCCAGTACTTC.

The CDR3 loop is CASGTTGADEQYF. CDR3 nucleotides: TGCGCCAGCGGAACTACAGGGGCCGACGAGCAGTACTTC. The chain is built from TRBV5-1 and TRBJ2-7; 7 bases are shared with TRBD1. The CDR3 length is 13 residues. J lost 5 bases, V lost 7 bases, and 9 bases had no gene match. Germline CDR1 reads SGHRS; CDR2 reads YFSETQ.

This clone was counted once. This chain connects TRBV18 to TRBJ1-1, with D unclear. In germline, CDR1 is KGHSH, CDR2 LQKENI. The V gene lost 1 base and the J gene lost 1 base, with 13 bases spanning the gap. This CDR3 is built from 16 residues. CDR3 DNA sequence: TGTGCCAGCTCACCACTGGTCAGCCAGACGAACACTGAAGCTTTCTTT. It codes for CASSPLVSQTNTEAFF.

This chain links TRBV7-2 with TRBJ2-7, with 7 bases lining up with TRBD1. The CDR3 has 15 amino acids. V lost 2 bases and J lost 6; bases outside the gene matches: 10. The germline CDR1 and CDR2 sequences are SGHTA and FQGNSA. CDR3 in amino acids: CASSLNRQGTGEQYF. The CDR3 DNA reads as TGTGCCAGCAGCTTAAATAGACAGGGCACTGGCGAGCAGTACTTC.

The rearrangement links TRBV6-5 to TRBJ2-1, with D possibly TRBD2 on 6 matching bases. Trimming pared 5 bases from V and 9 bases from J, leaving 14 bases between. Germline CDR1 is MNHEY and CDR2 is SVGAGI. The CDR3 length is 13 residues. CDR3 sequence (DNA): TGTGCCAGCAGTCCCGGGGGTGGTGGTGAGCAGTTCTTC. The encoded protein is CASSPGGGGEQFF.

The chain employs TRBV30 and TRBJ2-7, with D perhaps matching TRBD1 (7 bases). The CDR3 extends over 13 amino acids. Per the germline V gene, CDR1 is GTSNPN and CDR2 is SVGIG (reference sequence). The V and J ends lost 1 base and 3 bases respectively, with 10 bases between them. CDR3 protein: CAWSARGVYEQYF. DNA for the CDR3: TGTGCCTGGAGTGCCAGGGGGGTCTACGAGCAGTACTTC.

V and J are TRBV7-9 and TRBJ2-1; 11 nucleotides line up with TRBD2. The CDR3 covers 14 residues. Trimming took 6 bases from V and 8 from J; bases not matched to a gene: 6. In germline, CDR1 is SEHNR, CDR2 FQNEAQ (reference sequence). The CDR3 sequence is CASSLTSGNDEQFF. The CDR3 region has the DNA TGTGCCAGCAGTTTGACTAGCGGGAATGATGAGCAGTTCTTC. The full variable domain, completed using reference TRBV7-9 and TRBJ2-1, is DTGVSQNPRHKITKRGQNVTFRCDPISEHNRLYWYRQTLGQGPEFLTYFQNEAQLEKSRLLSDRFSAERPKGSFSTLEIQRTEQGDSAMYLCASSLTSGNDEQFFGPGTRLTVL.

J is TRBJ2-5 and V is TRBV2; 8 bases map to TRBD1. Unmatched junction bases numbered 7, after V lost 5 bases and J lost 2 bases. This CDR3 contains 15 residues. Looked up from germline, CDR1 is SNHLY and CDR2 is FYNNEI. The CDR3, as DNA: TGTGCCAGCAGTACCCGAAGACAGGGGCAAGAGACCCAGTACTTC. Protein product: CASSTRRQGQETQYF.

The chain joins TRBV4-1 to TRBJ1-2; maybe TRBD1 (6 bases). Trimming removed 1 base at V and 2 bases at J, with 17 bases between. This CDR3 has 17 amino acids. CDR1 and CDR2 from the germline V gene are MGHRA and YSYEKL. The CDR3 spells CASSQGGGRDRNYGYTF. CDR3 nucleotide sequence: TGCGCCAGCAGCCAAGGGGGGGGGCGAGACAGGAACTATGGCTACACCTTC.